One and the same sample provided the 32 T cell receptor beta chains below, sequenced in a study of cytomegalovirus exposure and HLA in healthy donors. This PCR relied on a set of 60 Vbeta primers and 13 Jbeta primers. Libraries were prepared by immunoSEQ multiplex PCR; TCRdb keeps only in-frame clonotypes and omits some of them. Seen here are 93,000 or so clones, around 61% observed once, and the top ten hold more than 3%. Sample: PBMCs. The receptors were gathered from a woman aged 45-60 years in good health and CMV-seronegative.

V usage is TRBV2 and J usage is TRBJ2-3; possibly TRBD1 for D (6 bases). Germline V gene data show CDR1 as SNHLY and CDR2 as FYNNEI. This CDR3 region has 14 residues. The V end was cut by 9 bases, the J end by 4 bases, with 17 bases between. For the CDR3, the DNA is TGTGCCAGGACCGTCAGGGGTTTTCCAGATACGCAGTATTTT. Translated: CARTVRGFPDTQYF. The whole variable domain, filled in from reference TRBV2 and TRBJ2-3, reads EPEVTQTPSHQVTQMGQEVILRCVPISNHLYFYWYRQILGQKVEFLVSFYNNEISEKSEIFDDQFSVERPDGSNFTLKIRSTKLEDSAMYFCARTVRGFPDTQYFGPGTRLTVL.

This chain joins TRBV7-9 and TRBJ1-4; 8 bases map to TRBD1. The trim removed 3 bases at V and 8 bases at J, leaving 8 bases unmatched. The CDR3 totals 15 residues. Germline CDR1 and CDR2: SEHNR and FQNEAQ (reference sequence). CDR3 sequence: CASSFTQGAYEKLFF. CDR3 in DNA: TGTGCCAGCAGCTTTACCCAGGGGGCCTACGAAAAACTGTTTTTT.

A remark on this clone: At one end the junction does not follow the germline gene, possibly because of a read error. The J gene is TRBJ1-3, the V gene TRBV2, with D perhaps TRBD1 (6 bases). The V gene's germline CDR1 is SNHLY and CDR2 FYNNEI. The CDR3 consists of 14 residues. The CDR3 loop is CASIEQGSGNTIYF. The CDR3 DNA follows: TGTGCCAGCATTGAACAGGGCTCTGGAAACACCATATATTTT.

This clone was detected a few times. The rearrangement joins TRBV7-2 to TRBJ2-7; TRBD2 agrees at 11 bases. This CDR3 is built from 16 residues. V lost 0 bases to trimming and J lost 3 bases; unmatched junction nucleotides: 4. The germline V gene has CDR1 SGHTA and CDR2 FQGNSA. The CDR3 here is CASSLALAGDGYEQYF. Here the CDR3 DNA reads TGTGCCAGCAGCTTAGCACTAGCGGGAGACGGCTACGAGCAGTACTTC.

The rearrangement links TRBV13 to TRBJ2-1; D not resolved. The CDR3 runs 14 residues. Germline CDR1 PRHDT, CDR2 FYEKMQ (reference sequence). The germline V and J ends were trimmed by 4 bases and 8 bases, with 15 bases remaining between them. Here the CDR3 reads CASSSFSTRDEQFF. CDR3 sequence (DNA): TGTGCCAGCAGCTCCTTTTCAACTCGGGATGAGCAGTTCTTC.

This clone was detected only a few times. The V call is TRBV6-5, the J call TRBJ2-5; TRBD1 agrees at 9 bases. CDR3 length equals 15 residues. The germline CDR1 and CDR2 sequences are MNHEY and SVGAGI. The V segment lost 5 bases and the J segment 5 bases; nucleotides outside the gene matches: 9. The CDR3 nucleotides are TGTGCCAGCAGTACAGACAGGGGGATTGGGGAGACCCAGTACTTC. This sequence encodes CASSTDRGIGETQYF.

This chain links TRBV7-9 with TRBJ1-6; no clear D gene. This CDR3 comprises 13 residues. Germline CDR1 reads SEHNR; CDR2 reads FQNEAQ (reference sequence). Trimming removed 3 bases at V and 10 bases at J, with 10 bases between. The CDR3 coding sequence is TGTGCCAGCAGCTTGGAACACGGGTCACCCCTCCACTTT. As protein: CASSLEHGSPLHF.

This clone was picked up a small number of times. The DNA of the CDR3 is TGTGCTAGTGGTTTGGTCTCTGCGGGGGAGCAGTTCTTC. Its protein product is CASGLVSAGEQFF. V gene TRBV12-5 combines with J gene TRBJ2-1, with D tentatively TRBD2 (6 bases). This CDR3 region has 13 residues. The germline gives CDR1 LGHNT, CDR2 FRNRAP. Trimming stripped 0 bases from V and 10 bases from J, with 10 bases between.

The J gene is TRBJ2-3, the V gene TRBV28; 7 bases line up with TRBD2. V shed 1 base, J shed 2 bases, and the junction held 9 bases outside the gene matches. This CDR3 contains 17 residues. Germline values: CDR1 MDHEN, CDR2 SYDVKM. The CDR3 sequence is CASSLSTGGRITDTQYF. CDR3 sequence (DNA): TGTGCCAGCAGTTTATCAACCGGGGGGAGAATCACAGATACGCAGTATTTT.

There are a few counts of this clone. The chain joins TRBV4-1 to TRBJ1-2; perhaps TRBD1 as D (6 bases). CDR3 length: 17 residues. V was trimmed by 0 bases and J by 7 bases, leaving 21 bases between them. CDR1 is MGHRA, CDR2 YSYEKL, per germline. The CDR3 DNA reads TGCGCCAGCAGCCAAGACCTGGGCACGGGGGGCGCGAGTGGCTACACCTTC. The encoded protein is CASSQDLGTGGASGYTF.

The rearrangement joins TRBV5-4 to TRBJ2-5; 10 bases are shared with TRBD2. The CDR3 length is 15 residues. Looked up from germline, CDR1 is SGHNT and CDR2 is YYREEE (reference sequence). V lost 7 bases and J lost 1; bases outside the gene matches: 7. The CDR3: CASGGTSGVQETQYF. The CDR3 bases are TGTGCCAGCGGGGGAACTAGCGGGGTCCAAGAGACCCAGTACTTC.

This clone appeared a single time. The chain links TRBV4-1 to TRBJ2-6, with D tentatively TRBD1 (5 bases). V lost 0 bases and J lost 7, with 7 bases in between. The V gene's germline CDR1 is MGHRA and CDR2 YSYEKL. The CDR3 contains 14 residues. This chain's CDR3 is CASSQETAANVLTF. CDR3 in DNA: TGCGCCAGCAGCCAAGAGACAGCCGCCAACGTCCTGACTTTC.

This clone appeared a few times. The chain links TRBV19 to TRBJ1-1, with D tentatively TRBD1 (6 bases). In germline, CDR1 is LNHDA, CDR2 SQIVND (reference sequence). V lost 3 bases to trimming and J lost 7 bases, with 18 bases between them. The CDR3 loop spans 15 amino acids. The CDR3 reads CASSMGAGNPGEAFF. CDR3 DNA: TGTGCCAGTAGTATGGGGGCCGGGAACCCAGGTGAAGCTTTCTTT.

The J gene is TRBJ1-6, the V gene TRBV7-2; possible D gene TRBD1, 6 bases. Germline CDR1 reads SGHTA; CDR2 reads FQGNSA. The CDR3 runs 14 residues. V gave up 8 bases and J gave up 5 bases, with 13 bases separating them. The CDR3 reads CASDAGTNNSPLHF. Written as DNA, the CDR3 is TGTGCCAGCGACGCCGGGACAAATAATTCACCCCTCCACTTT. Using reference TRBV7-2 and TRBJ1-6 for the parts outside the CDR3, the full variable domain is GAGVSQSPSNKVTEKGKDVELRCDPISGHTALYWYRQSLGQGLEFLIYFQGNSAPDKSGLPSDRFSAERTGGSVSTLTIQRTQQEDSAVYLCASDAGTNNSPLHFGNGTRLTVT.

This chain links TRBV19 with TRBJ2-1; a weak D match, TRBD1 (6 bases). Germline loops: CDR1 LNHDA, CDR2 SQIVND (reference sequence). V was trimmed by 9 bases and J by 1 base, leaving 16 bases between them. CDR3 length: 15 amino acids. This chain's CDR3 is CASGSGTPSYNEQFF. The CDR3 DNA reads as TGTGCCAGCGGATCGGGGACACCTTCCTACAATGAGCAGTTCTTC.

V usage is TRBV13 and J usage is TRBJ2-3; no clear D gene. Trimming took 3 bases from V and 6 from J, leaving 13 bases between them. The length of the CDR3 is 14 residues. The germline gives CDR1 PRHDT, CDR2 FYEKMQ (reference sequence). CDR3 coding DNA: TGTGCCAGCAGCTTCGAGTGGAGCCCGGATACGCAGTATTTT. This translates into CASSFEWSPDTQYF.

J is TRBJ1-2 and V is TRBV7-9, with 9 bases identical to TRBD1. The ends lost 2 bases at V and 3 bases at J; junction bases unmatched: 4. Germline CDR1 and CDR2: SEHNR and FQNEAQ (reference sequence). The CDR3 runs 15 residues. The CDR3 sequence: CASSLRDRVDYGYTF. The DNA for the CDR3 is TGTGCCAGCAGCTTAAGGGACAGGGTAGACTATGGCTACACCTTC. Variable domain in full (rest from reference TRBV7-9 and TRBJ1-2): DTGVSQNPRHKITKRGQNVTFRCDPISEHNRLYWYRQTLGQGPEFLTYFQNEAQLEKSRLLSDRFSAERPKGSFSTLEIQRTEQGDSAMYLCASSLRDRVDYGYTFGSGTRLTVV.

The V and J genes are TRBV11-2 and TRBJ1-1, with a possible D match to TRBD1 (6 bases). The CDR3 spans 13 residues. V lost 2 bases, J lost 5 bases, and 9 bases lay in between. Germline V gene lookup returns CDR1 SGHAT and CDR2 FQNNGV. The CDR3 DNA reads TGTGCCAGCAGCTTACAGGGGTGGACTGAAGCTTTCTTT. Translating gives CASSLQGWTEAFF.

V and J are TRBV5-1 and TRBJ2-3; D may be TRBD1 (5 bases). The V end lost 4 bases, the J end lost 4 bases, and 13 bases lay between the germline ends. From germline, CDR1 is SGHRS and CDR2 YFSETQ. CDR3 size: 14 residues. The CDR3 DNA is TGCGCCAGCAGCCCCTCTCAGGGTTCAGATACGCAGTATTTT. It yields the protein CASSPSQGSDTQYF.

The V call is TRBV19, the J call TRBJ1-6; 10 bases are shared with TRBD1. CDR1 is LNHDA, CDR2 SQIVND, per germline (reference sequence). The CDR3 contains 17 residues. J gave up 9 bases and V 5 bases, and 13 bases lay outside the gene matches. This CDR3 reads CASSLQPGQGIGSPLHF. CDR3 in DNA: TGTGCCAGTAGTCTTCAACCGGGACAGGGGATTGGTTCACCCCTCCACTTT. Variable domain in full (rest from reference TRBV19 and TRBJ1-6): DGGITQSPKYLFRKEGQNVTLSCEQNLNHDAMYWYRQDPGQGLRLIYYSQIVNDFQKGDIAEGYSVSREKKESFPLTVTSAQKNPTAFYLCASSLQPGQGIGSPLHFGNGTRLTVT.

The chain employs TRBV18 and TRBJ1-3; D is ambiguous. V was pared by 3 bases and J by 2 bases, with 14 bases between. The CDR3 consists of 16 residues. Per the germline V gene, CDR1 is KGHSH and CDR2 is LQKENI. CDR3 sequence (DNA): TGTGCCAGCTCACCCGGAGGCCTATTAACTGGAAACACCATATATTTT. Protein product: CASSPGGLLTGNTIYF.

This clone was seen more than once but under ten times. V and J are TRBV7-6 and TRBJ2-7, with D uncertain. In germline, CDR1 is SGHVS, CDR2 FNYEAQ. This CDR3 has 13 amino acids. Trimming took off 5 bases at V and 0 bases at J, with 8 bases between the two ends. CDR3 nucleotide sequence: TGTGCCAGCAGCCTACAGTCCTCCTACGAGCAGTACTTC. Protein sequence: CASSLQSSYEQYF.

This clone turned up a few times. This chain connects TRBV12-5 to TRBJ2-4; TRBD1 matches 9 bases. This CDR3 comprises 14 residues. V trimming: 4 bases; J trimming: 7 bases; junction bases outside the gene matches: 5. CDR1 is LGHNT and CDR2 is FRNRAP in the germline V gene. CDR3 sequence: CASGWGDRANIQYF. The DNA of the CDR3 is TGTGCTAGTGGTTGGGGGGACAGGGCTAACATTCAGTACTTC.

The chain couples TRBV5-1 to TRBJ1-5; D is ambiguous. Trimming shortened V by 0 bases and J by 1 base, and 5 bases separated the two germline ends. The germline gives CDR1 SGHRS, CDR2 YFSETQ. The CDR3 spans 14 residues. CDR3 in amino acids: CASSLDNSNQPQHF. DNA of the CDR3: TGCGCCAGCAGCTTGGACAACAGCAATCAGCCCCAGCATTTT.

The chain couples TRBV6-5 to TRBJ2-7; 10 bases line up with TRBD2. Germline-derived CDR1 and CDR2 are MNHEY and SVGAGI. This CDR3 is built from 15 residues. The V segment lost 0 bases and the J segment 5 bases; nucleotides outside the gene matches: 4. In DNA, the CDR3 is TGTGCCAGCAGTTACTCGTCTAGCGGGGGTCACGAGCAGTACTTC. Its protein is CASSYSSSGGHEQYF.

The chain combines TRBV30 with TRBJ1-1, with 9 bases that match TRBD1. Trimming removed 6 bases from V and 4 bases from J; junction bases left unmatched: 6. Looked up from germline, CDR1 is GTSNPN and CDR2 is SVGIG (reference sequence). The CDR3 consists of 13 residues. CDR3 sequence: CACLQGATTEAFF. The CDR3 nucleotides are TGTGCCTGTTTACAGGGGGCGACCACTGAAGCTTTCTTT.

The chain recombines TRBV10-3 with TRBJ1-1; the D gene is possibly TRBD1 (6 bases). Per germline, CDR1 ENHRY and CDR2 SYGVKD. Trimming cost V 8 bases and J 10 bases, with 20 bases left between them. This CDR3 is built from 13 residues. CDR3 residues: CAIGGTGIEGAFF. The CDR3 nucleotides are TGTGCCATCGGGGGAACAGGGATTGAGGGAGCTTTCTTT.

This rearrangement joins TRBV2 to TRBJ2-5; 7 bases map to TRBD2. The end of the DNA aligns better with TRBJ2-7, so the J call may be wrong. CDR3 length: 14 residues. Germline CDR1 SNHLY, CDR2 FYNNEI. CDR3 loop: CASSETTSYYEQYF. Here the CDR3 DNA reads TGTGCCAGCAGTGAAACGACTAGCTACTACGAGCAGTACTTC.

The gene calls are TRBV7-9 and TRBJ2-5; TRBD1 might be the D (5 bases). This CDR3 comprises 13 residues. V was shortened by 4 bases and J by 3 bases, with 9 bases between the two germline ends. Germline CDR1 is SEHNR and CDR2 is FQNEAQ (reference sequence). The CDR3, as DNA: TGTGCCAGCAGCTCGACAGTTAAAGAGACCCAGTACTTC. It translates to CASSSTVKETQYF.

The rearrangement uses TRBV6-5 and TRBJ1-5; 8 bases map to TRBD1. This CDR3 is built from 15 residues. After removal of 6 bases from V and 2 bases from J, the junction contained 6 bases not matched to a gene. Looked up from germline, CDR1 is MNHEY and CDR2 is SVGAGI. In DNA form, the CDR3 reads TGTGCCAGCAGCCGGGACAGGTGGGGCAATCAGCCCCAGCATTTT. Residues: CASSRDRWGNQPQHF.

The rearrangement uses TRBV5-1 and TRBJ2-1; 7 bases are shared with TRBD1. CDR3 size: 17 residues. V lost 4 bases, J lost 4 bases, and 14 bases stayed unmatched. Germline V lookup: CDR1 SGHRS, CDR2 YFSETQ. CDR3 bases: TGCGCCAGCAGCAGGGAGACAGGGTCCCTGGGGTACAATGAGCAGTTCTTC. Protein: CASSRETGSLGYNEQFF. Full variable domain (missing parts from reference TRBV5-1 and TRBJ2-1): KAGVTQTPRYLIKTRGQQVTLSCSPISGHRSVSWYQQTPGQGLQFLFEYFSETQRNKGNFPGRFSGRQFSNSRSEMNVSTLELGDSALYLCASSRETGSLGYNEQFFGPGTRLTVL.

V usage is TRBV7-8 and J usage is TRBJ2-2, with D possibly being TRBD2 (6 bases). Germline lookup yields CDR1 SGHVS and CDR2 FQNEAQ. The V end lost 1 base, the J end lost 3 bases, and 15 bases lay between the germline ends. The CDR3 extends over 17 amino acids. Here the CDR3 reads CASSLEGGRRHTGELFF. The CDR3 nucleotides read TGTGCCAGCAGCTTAGAGGGAGGCAGGCGACACACCGGGGAGCTGTTTTTT.